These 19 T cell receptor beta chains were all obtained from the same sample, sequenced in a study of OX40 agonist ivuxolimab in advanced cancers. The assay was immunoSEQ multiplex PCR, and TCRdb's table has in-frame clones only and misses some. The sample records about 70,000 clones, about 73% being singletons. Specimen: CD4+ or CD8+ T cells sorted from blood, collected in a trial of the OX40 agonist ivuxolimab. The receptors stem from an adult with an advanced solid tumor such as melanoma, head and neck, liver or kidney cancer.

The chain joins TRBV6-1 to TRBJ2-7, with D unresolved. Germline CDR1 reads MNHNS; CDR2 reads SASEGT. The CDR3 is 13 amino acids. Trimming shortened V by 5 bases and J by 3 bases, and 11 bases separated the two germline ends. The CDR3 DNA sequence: TGTGCCAGCAGTAGTCAGCTCGGCTACGAGCAGTACTTC. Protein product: CASSSQLGYEQYF.

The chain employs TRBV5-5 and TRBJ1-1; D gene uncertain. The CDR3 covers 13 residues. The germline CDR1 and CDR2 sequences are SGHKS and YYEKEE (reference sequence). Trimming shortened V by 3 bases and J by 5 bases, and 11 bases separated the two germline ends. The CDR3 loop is CASSSKTLTEAFF. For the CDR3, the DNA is TGTGCCAGCAGCTCCAAGACTCTGACTGAAGCTTTCTTT.

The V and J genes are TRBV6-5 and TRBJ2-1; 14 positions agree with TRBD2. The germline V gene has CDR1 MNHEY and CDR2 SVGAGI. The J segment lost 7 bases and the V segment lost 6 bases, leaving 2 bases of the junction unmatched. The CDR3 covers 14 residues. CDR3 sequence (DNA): TGTGCCAGCAGCCGGACTAGCGGGAGGAATGAGCAGTTCTTC. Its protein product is CASSRTSGRNEQFF.

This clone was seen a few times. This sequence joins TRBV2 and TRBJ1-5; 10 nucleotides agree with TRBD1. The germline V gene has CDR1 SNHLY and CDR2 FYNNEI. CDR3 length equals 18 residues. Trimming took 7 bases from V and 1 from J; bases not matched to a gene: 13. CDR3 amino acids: CASTGRGTGDGSNQPQHF. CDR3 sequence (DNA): TGTGCCAGCACCGGGCGTGGGACAGGGGATGGGAGCAATCAGCCCCAGCATTTT.

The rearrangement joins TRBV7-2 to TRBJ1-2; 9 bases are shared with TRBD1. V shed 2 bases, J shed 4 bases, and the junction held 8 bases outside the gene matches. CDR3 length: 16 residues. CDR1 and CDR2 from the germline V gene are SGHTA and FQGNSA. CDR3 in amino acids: CASSLPGQGNFYGYTF. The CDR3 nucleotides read TGTGCCAGCAGCTTACCGGGACAGGGAAATTTCTATGGCTACACCTTC.

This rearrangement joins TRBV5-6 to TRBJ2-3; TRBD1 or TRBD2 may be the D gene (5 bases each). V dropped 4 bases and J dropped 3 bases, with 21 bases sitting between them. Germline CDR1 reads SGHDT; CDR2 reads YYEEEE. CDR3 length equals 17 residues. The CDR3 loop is CASSRVAGAKMTDTQYF. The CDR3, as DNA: TGTGCCAGCAGCCGCGTAGCCGGGGCGAAGATGACAGATACGCAGTATTTT.

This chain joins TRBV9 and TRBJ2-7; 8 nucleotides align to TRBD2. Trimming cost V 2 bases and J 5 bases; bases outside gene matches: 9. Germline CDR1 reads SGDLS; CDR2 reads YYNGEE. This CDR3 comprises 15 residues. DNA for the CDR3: TGTGCCAGCAGCGTCCGACCAGCGGGAGTTCACGAGCAGTACTTC. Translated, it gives CASSVRPAGVHEQYF.

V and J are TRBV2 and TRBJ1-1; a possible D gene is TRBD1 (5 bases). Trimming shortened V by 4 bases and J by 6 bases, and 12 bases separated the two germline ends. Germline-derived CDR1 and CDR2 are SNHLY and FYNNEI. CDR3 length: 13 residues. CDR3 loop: CASSVTTGAEAFF. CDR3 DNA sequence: TGTGCCAGCAGTGTGACGACGGGGGCTGAAGCTTTCTTT. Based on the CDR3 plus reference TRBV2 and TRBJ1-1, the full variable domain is EPEVTQTPSHQVTQMGQEVILRCVPISNHLYFYWYRQILGQKVEFLVSFYNNEISEKSEIFDDQFSVERPDGSNFTLKIRSTKLEDSAMYFCASSVTTGAEAFFGQGTRLTVV.

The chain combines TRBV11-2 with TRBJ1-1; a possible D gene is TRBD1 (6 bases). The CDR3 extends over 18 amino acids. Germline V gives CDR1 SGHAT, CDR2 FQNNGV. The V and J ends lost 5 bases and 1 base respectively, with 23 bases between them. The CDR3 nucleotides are TGTGCCAGCAGCCGATTGAGGTTCCCGGGGGCCGGGAACACTGAAGCTTTCTTT. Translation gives CASSRLRFPGAGNTEAFF.

CDR3 residues: CASSLLRQGSQETQYF. The CDR3 DNA sequence: TGTGCCAGCAGCTTACTTCGACAGGGGTCCCAAGAGACCCAGTACTTC. V usage is TRBV11-2 and J usage is TRBJ2-5; TRBD1 agrees at 8 bases. Germline V gene sequence: CDR1 SGHAT, CDR2 FQNNGV. V lost 2 bases to trimming and J lost 1 base; unmatched junction nucleotides: 6. This CDR3 region has 16 residues.

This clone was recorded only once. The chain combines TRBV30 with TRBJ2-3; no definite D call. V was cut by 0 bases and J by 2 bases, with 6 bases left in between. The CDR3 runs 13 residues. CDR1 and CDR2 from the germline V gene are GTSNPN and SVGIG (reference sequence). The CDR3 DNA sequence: TGTGCCTGGAGTGTGGGGAACACAGATACGCAGTATTTT. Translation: CAWSVGNTDTQYF.

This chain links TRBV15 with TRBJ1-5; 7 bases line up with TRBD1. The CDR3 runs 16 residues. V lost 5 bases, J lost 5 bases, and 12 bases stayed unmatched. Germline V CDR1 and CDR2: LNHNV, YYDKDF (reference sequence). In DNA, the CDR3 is TGTGCCACCAGCGCACAGGGGTTGAGGGGGCATCAGCCCCAGCATTTT. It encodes CATSAQGLRGHQPQHF.

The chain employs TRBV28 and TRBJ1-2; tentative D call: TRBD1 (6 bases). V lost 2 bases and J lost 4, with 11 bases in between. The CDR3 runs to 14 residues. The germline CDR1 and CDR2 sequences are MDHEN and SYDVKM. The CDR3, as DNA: TGTGCCAGCAGTTTACGGGGGGCGCGCTATGGCTACACCTTC. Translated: CASSLRGARYGYTF.

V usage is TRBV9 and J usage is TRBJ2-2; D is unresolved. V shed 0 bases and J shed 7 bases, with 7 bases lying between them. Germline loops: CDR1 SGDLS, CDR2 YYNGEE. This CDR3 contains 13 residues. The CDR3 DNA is TGTGCCAGCAGCGTAGGAGTACTCGGGGAGCTGTTTTTT. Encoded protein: CASSVGVLGELFF.

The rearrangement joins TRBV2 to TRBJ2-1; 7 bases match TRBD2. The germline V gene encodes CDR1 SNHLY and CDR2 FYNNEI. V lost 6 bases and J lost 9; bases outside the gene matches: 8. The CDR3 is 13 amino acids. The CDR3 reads CASSRSGMSEQFF. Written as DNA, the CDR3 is TGTGCCAGCAGCAGGAGCGGGATGTCTGAGCAGTTCTTC.

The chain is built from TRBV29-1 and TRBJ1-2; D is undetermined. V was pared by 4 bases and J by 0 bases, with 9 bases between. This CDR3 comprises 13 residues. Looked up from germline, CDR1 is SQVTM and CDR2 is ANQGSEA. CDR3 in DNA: TGCAGCGTTGCCTTAGGGACTAACTATGGCTACACCTTC. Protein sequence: CSVALGTNYGYTF.

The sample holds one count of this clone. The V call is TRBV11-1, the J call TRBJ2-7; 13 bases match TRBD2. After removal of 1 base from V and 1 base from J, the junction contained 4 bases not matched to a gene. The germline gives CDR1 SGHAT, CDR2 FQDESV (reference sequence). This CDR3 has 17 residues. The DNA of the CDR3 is TGTGCCAGCAGCTTAGGACGGACTAGCGGGAGTTCCTACGAGCAGTACTTC. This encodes CASSLGRTSGSSYEQYF.

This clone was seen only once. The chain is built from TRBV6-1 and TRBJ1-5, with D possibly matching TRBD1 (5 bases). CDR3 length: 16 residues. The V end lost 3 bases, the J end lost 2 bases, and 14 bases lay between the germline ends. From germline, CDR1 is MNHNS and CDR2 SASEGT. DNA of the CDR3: TGTGCCAGCAGTGATAATAAGGGACGGGGCAATCAGCCCCAGCATTTT. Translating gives CASSDNKGRGNQPQHF.

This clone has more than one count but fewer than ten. In nucleotides, the CDR3 is TGTGCCAGCAGCCTTGGGACCAACTACGAGCAGTACTTC. Its protein product is CASSLGTNYEQYF. This chain joins TRBV5-5 and TRBJ2-7; D tentatively fits TRBD1 or TRBD2 (5 bases each). CDR3 length: 13 amino acids. Germline values: CDR1 SGHKS, CDR2 YYEKEE (reference sequence). V was shortened by 4 bases and J by 3 bases, with 11 bases between the two germline ends. The full variable domain, rest sourced from reference TRBV5-5 and TRBJ2-7, is DAGVTQSPTHLIKTRGQQVTLRCSPISGHKSVSWYQQVLGQGPQFIFQYYEKEERGRGNFPDRFSARQFPNYSSELNVNALLLGDSALYLCASSLGTNYEQYFGPGTRLTVT.